The source of this T cell receptor (beta chain) is a study of CD8+ T cells in alopecia areata. About the study: Treatment comprised oral tofacitinib, 5 to 10 mg twice daily, in treated patients. Tofacitinib lasted 6 to 18 months, then 6 months off drug.

Study-level points and caveats: Alphabeta T cells residing in normal skin are also sequenced in scalp samples. Scalp clonality, together with expanded CD8+ clones among the top 100, fell significantly with tofacitinib.

With respect to this clone: Its antigen is undetermined.

Germline CDR1 and CDR2: SQVTM and ANQGSEA. The CDR3 length is 14 residues. V lost 4 bases to trimming and J lost 0 bases, with 10 bases between them. Treatment of the sample: oral pan-JAK inhibitor, 5-10 mg twice daily. RNA was extracted and reverse transcribed into cDNA as the sequencing template. Here immunoSEQ multiplex PCR was the method, and the copy in TCRdb shows in-frame clones only, minus some. The top ten clones hold about 1.3% of a sample with 150,000 to 200,000 clones, just under 65% of them seen once. This chain connects TRBV29-1 to TRBJ1-5; D may be TRBD1 (6 bases). Sequenced here: CD4+ T cells sorted from blood, sampled around week 47, from a patient treated with tofacitinib. This TCR derives from a human donor with alopecia areata. The CDR3 region has the DNA TGCAGCGTTGCGGGGGGGCCTAGCAATCAGCCCCAGCATTTT. Protein product: CSVAGGPSNQPQHF.